The T cell receptor beta chain described here comes from a study of blood T cell repertoires in COVID-19 (dated by TCRdb to 2020 to 2021). Concerning the study at large: Samples from collaborators originated in the United States, Italy and Spain and spanned both the acute and convalescent phases of COVID-19. The material from the prospective study consisted of cDNA or gDNA derived from T cells, B-cell-depleted T cells, or PBMCs. Subjects who had been exposed to COVID-19, were actively infected with it, or had recovered from it provided the deeply sampled blood TCRbeta repertoires that made up the dataset. The repertoires were released in a freely available public database intended as a resource for research on the immune response to SARS-CoV-2. The samples were drawn from the first 160 participants of the ongoing ImmuneRACE study and from over a thousand subjects provided by 6 global collaborators. Sample metadata almost always included a de-identified subject ID, COVID-19 status, age in years and sex. HLA class I and class II types, where available, came from metadata supplied by the sample provider rather than from assay-based typing.

This clone was seen just once. No cognate antigen has been identified for it. No much larger clone is present one base from it, and per-base qualities are unavailable. On the study overall, not on this receptor specifically: How much clinical and demographic metadata was included differed by source and by participant, and the metadata was provided uncurated.

V ends up 0 bases short and J 5 bases short, with an unmatched junction base count of 7. From cysteine to phenylalanine, the CDR3 is 16 amino acids long. The CDR3 DNA has 48 bases and is translated from base 1. Reading the germline V gene gives CDR1 KGHDR and CDR2 SFDVKD. Collaborating institutions collected whole blood in K2EDTA tubes following their own protocols. For TCRbeta analysis, collaborators shipped samples in one of three forms: frozen whole blood, isolated PBMCs, or DNA extracted from either of those sample types. TCRbeta CDR3 regions were amplified from genomic DNA by means of the immunoSEQ Assay, a bias-controlled multiplex PCR. The original pipeline was this. Nucleated cell counts per sample were estimated from amplification of reference gene primers within the assay. To quantify the absolute abundance of each unique TCRbeta CDR3 rearrangement, sequence reads were collapsed and filtered. For each sample, productive Simpson clonality was calculated as the square root of Simpson's diversity index over productive rearrangements. TCRdb retrieved this table from immuneACCESS and kept in-frame rearrangements only. Not all clones are present; in checked studies, unresolved V genes account for under half, and no reason is known for the remainder. The V and J calls and clone size are taken from that table; D and trimming were inferred from the DNA. In all, the sample holds 100,000 or so clones, and roughly four fifths of those were seen once. The top ten constitute less than 20% of the sample.

The sample comprised peripheral blood. The receptor comes from a woman of 80 years or more with acute or convalescent COVID-19. The chain is encoded by TRBV24-1 joined to TRBJ2-5, with TRBD1 identical over 8 junction bases. The base sequence is TGTGCCACCAGTGATTTGGGACAGGGTAAGGACGAGACCCAGTACTTC. It translates to CATSDLGQGKDETQYF.